The sequence of this T cell receptor beta chain was determined in a study of shared clonotypes between healthy human individuals. Produced via immunoSEQ multiplex PCR; TCRdb's table is partial and in-frame only. The data show about 680,000 clones, with 92% seen just once and 24% held by the top ten. Terminally differentiated effector memory CD45RA+ cells were excluded by CCR7 positive selection of CD45RO-negative cells. Details on this clone: This sample also contains other DNA sequences that code for the same CDR3.

The specimen was naive CD8+ T cells sorted from blood. This clonotype was obtained from a man aged 25-45 years in good health.

The DNA of the CDR3 is TGCGCCAGCAGCTTGGCCCCCGGACAGGGTTACGAGCAGTACTTC. It is translated as CASSLAPGQGYEQYF. The chain uses TRBV5-1 and TRBJ2-7; 8 positions match TRBD1. Per germline, CDR1 SGHRS and CDR2 YFSETQ. Trimming removed 0 bases from V and 4 bases from J; junction bases left unmatched: 6. The CDR3 consists of 15 residues.